The 4 T cell receptor beta chains below all came from one sample that was sequenced in a study of radiation and T cells in renal cell carcinoma. Sample time point: baseline pretreatment blood. Treatment specified: 15 Gy SBRT to primary tumor, nephrectomy 4 weeks later. This table comes from immunoSEQ multiplex PCR, and its TCRdb copy is limited to in-frame clones, with some not included. The sample has over 120,000 clones; about 88% are singletons. Source: blood, taken from a patient whose treatment included radiotherapy and nephrectomy. All receptors come from a woman aged 45-59 years with renal cell carcinoma.

The rearrangement links TRBV7-8 to TRBJ1-2, with D possibly TRBD1 on 6 matching bases. V was pared by 5 bases and J by 4 bases, with 14 bases between. The germline V gene has CDR1 SGHVS and CDR2 FQNEAQ. There are 14 residues in the CDR3. The CDR3 spells CASSIETGSYGYTF. The CDR3 bases are TGTGCCAGCAGCATAGAGACAGGCAGCTATGGCTACACCTTC.

The chain uses TRBV4-3 and TRBJ2-1; 7 bases are a match to TRBD2. With V trimmed by 0 bases and J by 2 bases, 4 bases remained unmatched. The CDR3 runs to 16 residues. Germline CDR1 LGHNA, CDR2 YSLEER. The CDR3 DNA sequence: TGCGCCAGCAGCCAAGAATCGGGGGGTCCCTACAATGAGCAGTTCTTC. This encodes CASSQESGGPYNEQFF.

The chain employs TRBV28 and TRBJ2-7; 8 bases are a match to TRBD2. The CDR3 runs 15 residues. Germline V gene lookup returns CDR1 MDHEN and CDR2 SYDVKM. V was clipped by 5 bases and J by 4 bases; unmatched bases: 10. CDR3 residues: CASSPPGRGVYEQYF. The CDR3 DNA follows: TGTGCCAGCAGTCCCCCAGGGCGGGGGGTGTACGAGCAGTACTTC. The variable domain in full, with the rest retrieved from reference TRBV28 and TRBJ2-7, is DVKVTQSSRYLVKRTGEKVFLECVQDMDHENMFWYRQDPGLGLRLIYFSYDVKMKEKGDIPEGYSVSREKKERFSLILESASTNQTSMYLCASSPPGRGVYEQYFGPGTRLTVT.

As to this clone: At the DNA level, this CDR3 is encoded by other sequences in the same sample as well. The genes are TRBV30 and TRBJ1-2; 7 nucleotides line up with TRBD1. Germline CDR1 GTSNPN, CDR2 SVGIG (reference sequence). This CDR3 has 12 amino acids. With 3 bases clipped from V and 4 bases from J, the junction kept 2 bases outside the gene matches. The CDR3 loop is CAWSRDSYGYTF. For the CDR3, the DNA is TGTGCCTGGAGCCGGGACAGCTATGGCTACACCTTC.